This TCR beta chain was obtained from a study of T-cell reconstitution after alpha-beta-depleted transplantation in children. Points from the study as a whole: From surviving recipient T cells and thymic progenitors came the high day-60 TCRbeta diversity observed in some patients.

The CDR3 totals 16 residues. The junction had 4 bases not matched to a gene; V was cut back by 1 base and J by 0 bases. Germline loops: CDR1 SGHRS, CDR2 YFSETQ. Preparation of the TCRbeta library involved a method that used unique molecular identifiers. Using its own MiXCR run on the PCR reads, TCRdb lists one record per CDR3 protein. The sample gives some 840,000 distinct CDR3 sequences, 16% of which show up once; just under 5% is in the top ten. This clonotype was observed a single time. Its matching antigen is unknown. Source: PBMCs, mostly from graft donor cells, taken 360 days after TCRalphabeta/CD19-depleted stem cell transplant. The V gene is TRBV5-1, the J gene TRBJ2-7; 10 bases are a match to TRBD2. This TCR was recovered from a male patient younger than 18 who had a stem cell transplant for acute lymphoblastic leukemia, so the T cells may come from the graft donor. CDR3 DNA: TGCGCCAGCAGCTTGAACAGACTAGCGGGCTCCTACGAGCAGTACTTC. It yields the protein CASSLNRLAGSYEQYF.